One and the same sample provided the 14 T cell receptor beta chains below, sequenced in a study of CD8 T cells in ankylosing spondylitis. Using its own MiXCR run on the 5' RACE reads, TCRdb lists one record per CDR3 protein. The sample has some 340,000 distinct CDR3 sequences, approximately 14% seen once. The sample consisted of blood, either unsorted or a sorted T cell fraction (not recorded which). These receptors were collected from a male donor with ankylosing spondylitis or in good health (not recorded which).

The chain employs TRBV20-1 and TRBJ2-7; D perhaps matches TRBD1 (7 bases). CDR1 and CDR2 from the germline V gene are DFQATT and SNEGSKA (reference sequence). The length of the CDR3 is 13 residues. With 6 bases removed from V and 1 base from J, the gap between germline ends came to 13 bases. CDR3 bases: TGCAGTGCCAACGCGGGACAGTCCTACGAGCAGTACTTC. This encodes CSANAGQSYEQYF.

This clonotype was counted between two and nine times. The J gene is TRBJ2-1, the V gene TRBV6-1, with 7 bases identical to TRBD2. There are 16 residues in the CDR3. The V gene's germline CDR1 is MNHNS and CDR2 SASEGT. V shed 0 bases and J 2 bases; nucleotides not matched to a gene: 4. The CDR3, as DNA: TGTGCCAGCAGTGAAGCATGGGGGGGGACCTACAATGAGCAGTTCTTC. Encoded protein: CASSEAWGGTYNEQFF.

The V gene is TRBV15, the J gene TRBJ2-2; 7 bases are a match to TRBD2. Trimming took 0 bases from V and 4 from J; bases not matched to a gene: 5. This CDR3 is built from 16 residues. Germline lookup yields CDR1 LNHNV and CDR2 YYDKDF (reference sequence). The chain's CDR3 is CATSRDRAGLTGELFF. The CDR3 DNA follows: TGTGCCACCAGCAGAGATCGAGCGGGGCTCACCGGGGAGCTGTTTTTT.

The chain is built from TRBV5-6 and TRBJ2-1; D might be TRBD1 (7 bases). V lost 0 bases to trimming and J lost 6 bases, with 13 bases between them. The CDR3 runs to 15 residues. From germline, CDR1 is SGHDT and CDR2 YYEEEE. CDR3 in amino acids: CASSLAYRGGNEQFF. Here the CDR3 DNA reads TGTGCCAGCAGCTTGGCCTACAGGGGAGGCAATGAGCAGTTCTTC. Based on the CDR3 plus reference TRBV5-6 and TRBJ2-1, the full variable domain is DAGVTQSPTHLIKTRGQQVTLRCSPKSGHDTVSWYQQALGQGPQFIFQYYEEEERQRGNFPDRFSGHQFPNYSSELNVNALLLGDSALYLCASSLAYRGGNEQFFGPGTRLTVL.

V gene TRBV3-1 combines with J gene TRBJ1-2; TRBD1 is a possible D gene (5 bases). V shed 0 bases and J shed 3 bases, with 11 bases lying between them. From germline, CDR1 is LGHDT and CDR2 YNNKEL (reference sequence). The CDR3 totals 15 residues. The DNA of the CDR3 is TGTGCCAGCAGCCAAGAAGTCGCAGGGCACTATGGCTACACCTTC. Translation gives CASSQEVAGHYGYTF.

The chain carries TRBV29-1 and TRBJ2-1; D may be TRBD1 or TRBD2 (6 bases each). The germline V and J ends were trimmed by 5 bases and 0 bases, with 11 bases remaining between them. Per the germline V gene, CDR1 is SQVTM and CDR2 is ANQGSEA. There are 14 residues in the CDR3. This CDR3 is CSVHGGSSYNEQFF. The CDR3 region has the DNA TGCAGCGTTCACGGGGGCAGCTCCTACAATGAGCAGTTCTTC.

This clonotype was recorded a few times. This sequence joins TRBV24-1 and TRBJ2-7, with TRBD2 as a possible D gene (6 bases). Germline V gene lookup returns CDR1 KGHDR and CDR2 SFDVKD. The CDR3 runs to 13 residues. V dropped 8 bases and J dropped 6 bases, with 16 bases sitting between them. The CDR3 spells CATTRLSTSEQYF. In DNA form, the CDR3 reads TGTGCCACCACTCGGTTGTCGACTAGCGAGCAGTACTTC.

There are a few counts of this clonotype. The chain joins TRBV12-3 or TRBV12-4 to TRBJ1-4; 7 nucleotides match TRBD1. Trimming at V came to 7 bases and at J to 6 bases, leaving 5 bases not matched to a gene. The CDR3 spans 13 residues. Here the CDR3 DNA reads TGTGCCAGCACCTCCGGGACAGATGAAAAACTGTTTTTT. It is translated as CASTSGTDEKLFF.

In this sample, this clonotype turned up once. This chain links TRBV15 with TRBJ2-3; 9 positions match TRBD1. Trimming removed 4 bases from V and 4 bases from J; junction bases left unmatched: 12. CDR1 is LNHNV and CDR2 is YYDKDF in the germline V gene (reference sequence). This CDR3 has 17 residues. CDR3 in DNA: TGTGCCACCAGCATAACCCTCCCGGACAGGGGCGCAGATACGCAGTATTTT. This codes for CATSITLPDRGADTQYF.

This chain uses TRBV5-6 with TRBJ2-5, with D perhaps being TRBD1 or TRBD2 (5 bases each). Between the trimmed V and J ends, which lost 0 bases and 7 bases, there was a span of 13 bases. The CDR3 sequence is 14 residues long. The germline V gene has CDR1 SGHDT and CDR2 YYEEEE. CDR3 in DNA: TGTGCCAGCAGCTTGGGGCCAGGGACGGTGACCCAGTACTTC. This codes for CASSLGPGTVTQYF.

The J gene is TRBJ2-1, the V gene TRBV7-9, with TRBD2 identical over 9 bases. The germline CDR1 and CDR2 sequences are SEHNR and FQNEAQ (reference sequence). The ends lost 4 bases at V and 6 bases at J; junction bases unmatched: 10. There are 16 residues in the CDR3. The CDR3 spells CASSSARAGGTNEQFF. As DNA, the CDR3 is TGTGCCAGCAGCTCCGCTAGGGCGGGAGGGACCAATGAGCAGTTCTTC.

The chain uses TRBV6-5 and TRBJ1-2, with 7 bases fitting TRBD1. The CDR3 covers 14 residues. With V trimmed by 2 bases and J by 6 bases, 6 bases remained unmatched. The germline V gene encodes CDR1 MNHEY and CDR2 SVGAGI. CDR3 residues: CASSYPAGGDGYTF. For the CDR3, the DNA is TGTGCCAGCAGTTACCCCGCAGGGGGGGATGGCTACACCTTC.

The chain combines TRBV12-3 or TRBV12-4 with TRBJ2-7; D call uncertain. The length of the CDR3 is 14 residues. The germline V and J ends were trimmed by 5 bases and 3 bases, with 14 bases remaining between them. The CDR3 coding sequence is TGTGCCAGCAGTACGAGGTGGGATTTCTACGAGCAGTACTTC. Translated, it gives CASSTRWDFYEQYF.

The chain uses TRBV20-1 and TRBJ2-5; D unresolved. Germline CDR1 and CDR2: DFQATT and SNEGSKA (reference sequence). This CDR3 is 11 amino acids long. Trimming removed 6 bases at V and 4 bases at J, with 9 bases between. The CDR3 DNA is TGCAGTGCAGCGTCACGAGAGACCCAGTACTTC. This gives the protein CSAASRETQYF.